A single sample is the source of the 15 T cell receptor beta chains below, sequenced in a study of T cells expressing NK-cell markers (dated by TCRdb to 2020 to 2022). Libraries were prepared through 5' RACE. Sequencing took place on an Illumina HiSeq 2000. The reads, reprocessed by TCRdb, yield one row per CDR3 protein sequence and no DNA. This sample's table carries under 35,000 distinct CDR3 sequences. 50% to 75% of the sample is held by the ten biggest clonotypes. The sequenced material came from blood T cells: a sorted CD56 or NKG2C T cell subset, CD4+ or CD8+ T cells, or bulk PBMC T cells (not recorded which). The receptors here all came from a woman between 18 and 69 years old in good health.

The chain uses TRBV4-2 and TRBJ2-1; TCRdb's D call, TRBD2, is unchecked because there is no DNA. Germline CDR1 LGHNA, CDR2 YNFKEQ. The CDR3 runs 13 residues. The CDR3 protein is CASSQETSAEQFF.

V gene TRBV9 combines with J gene TRBJ2-7; TCRdb's D gene call, TRBD1, goes unchecked for lack of DNA. The CDR3 is made up of 17 amino acids. Per the germline V gene, CDR1 is SGDLS and CDR2 is YYNGEE. The CDR3 here is CASSDFGSGTGAYEQYF. The full variable domain, its missing parts supplied by reference TRBV9 and TRBJ2-7, is DSGVTQTPKHLITATGQRVTLRCSPRSGDLSVYWYQQSLDQGLQFLIQYYNGEERAKGNILERFSAQQFPDLHSELNLSSLELGDSALYFCASSDFGSGTGAYEQYFGPGTRLTVT.

The rearrangement uses TRBV11-2 and TRBJ2-3; the TRBD2 assignment by TCRdb is unverifiable without DNA. This CDR3 contains 15 residues. Germline V lookup: CDR1 SGHAT, CDR2 FQNNGV. Here the CDR3 reads CASSLFGGGTDTQYF.

The CDR3 reads CASSLTGQAGNEQFF. This chain links TRBV7-8 with TRBJ2-1. The germline CDR1 and CDR2 sequences are SGHVS and FQNEAQ. This CDR3 is built from 15 residues.

The chain recombines TRBV4-1 with TRBJ2-3; TCRdb's D call, TRBD1, is unchecked because there is no DNA. Per germline, CDR1 MGHRA and CDR2 YSYEKL. The length of the CDR3 is 16 residues. CDR3 loop: CASSQESGQFADTQYF.

The chain couples TRBV6-5 to TRBJ2-2; the TCRdb call, TRBD1, lacks DNA for checking. The CDR3 is 20 residues long. CDR1 MNHEY and CDR2 SVGAGI come from the germline V gene. This chain's CDR3 is CASSYYSMLYRVDNPGELFF.

The V call is TRBV20-1, the J call TRBJ2-7. Germline assignment: CDR1 DFQATT and CDR2 SNEGSKA (reference sequence). This CDR3 is 14 amino acids long. CDR3 protein: CSARRKRESYEQYF.

The chain couples TRBV4-1 to TRBJ1-1. The CDR3 is made up of 14 amino acids. Per the germline V gene, CDR1 is MGHRA and CDR2 is YSYEKL. The CDR3 sequence is CASSPTPGPTEAFF.

This chain joins TRBV27 and TRBJ1-2; TCRdb names TRBD1, which stays unverified in the absence of DNA. Germline lookup yields CDR1 MNHEY and CDR2 SMNVEV (reference sequence). The CDR3 spans 16 residues. CDR3 in amino acids: CASMGRDPLANYGYTF.

The J gene is TRBJ2-1, the V gene TRBV12-3 or TRBV12-4; TCRdb proposes TRBD1, but this gene call is untestable without DNA. CDR3 length: 15 amino acids. CDR3 sequence reads: CASSLAGGTYNEQFF.

The chain is built from TRBV2 and TRBJ2-1; TCRdb selects TRBD2, and the lack of DNA leaves this call unchecked. Germline assignment: CDR1 SNHLY and CDR2 FYNNEI. This CDR3 comprises 15 residues. The CDR3 reads CASSSGPGYGNEQFF.

The chain links TRBV12-3 or TRBV12-4 to TRBJ2-3; TCRdb outputs TRBD2, but without DNA this stays unchecked. This CDR3 is 16 amino acids long. This CDR3 is CASSLVLLAGRDTQYF.

V and J are TRBV7-9 and TRBJ1-1; TCRdb outputs TRBD1, but without DNA this stays unchecked. CDR3 length equals 14 residues. Germline assignment: CDR1 SEHNR and CDR2 FQNEAQ (reference sequence). This chain's CDR3 is CASRPGGQRTEAFF. Supplemented by reference TRBV7-9 and TRBJ1-1, the full variable domain reads DTGVSQNPRHKITKRGQNVTFRCDPISEHNRLYWYRQTLGQGPEFLTYFQNEAQLEKSRLLSDRFSAERPKGSFSTLEIQRTEQGDSAMYLCASRPGGQRTEAFFGQGTRLTVV.

The chain joins TRBV13 to TRBJ1-2. The CDR3 loop spans 15 amino acids. In germline, CDR1 is PRHDT, CDR2 FYEKMQ (reference sequence). CDR3 in amino acids: CASSQDRRTNYGYTF.

The gene calls are TRBV12-3 or TRBV12-4 and TRBJ2-1; TCRdb outputs TRBD1, but without DNA this stays unchecked. The CDR3 extends over 14 amino acids. CDR3 region: CASGPGTASNEQFF.